This TCR beta chain was recovered during a study of shared T cell receptors in the human thymus. The CDR3 is 15 amino acids. The germline V gene encodes CDR1 LNHDA and CDR2 SQIVND (reference sequence). Trimming cost V 5 bases and J 6 bases; bases outside gene matches: 7. Profiling relied on immunoSEQ multiplex PCR, and the TCRdb table lists in-frame clones only, not all of them. The table has about 500,000 clones, more than 75% seen once. These same data were also listed under a study on human thymus T cells. That study adds: Resections from corrective heart surgery supplied the thymus tissue. Across thymic and blood repertoires, the usage of V and J genes appeared to be biased. In unrelated individuals, thymic repertoires overlapped highly, according to related research.

The V gene is TRBV19, the J gene TRBJ2-7; TRBD2 matches at 13 bases. This TCR was sampled from a boy under two years old with a congenital heart defect. Sequencing input: thymocytes. The CDR3 nucleotides are TGTGCCAGTAGTCCCGGACTAGCGGGAGTTTCCGAGCAGTACTTC. This codes for CASSPGLAGVSEQYF. The variable domain in full, completed from reference TRBV19 and TRBJ2-7, reads DGGITQSPKYLFRKEGQNVTLSCEQNLNHDAMYWYRQDPGQGLRLIYYSQIVNDFQKGDIAEGYSVSREKKESFPLTVTSAQKNPTAFYLCASSPGLAGVSEQYFGPGTRLTVT.